The T cell receptor (beta chain) under discussion was sequenced for a study of blood T cells in healthy people across ages. This clonotype turned up a few times. Germline-derived CDR1 and CDR2 are KGHDR and SFDVKD. The CDR3 is 13 amino acids. V was clipped by 3 bases and J by 8 bases, with 10 bases between them. For the second PCR, which ran for roughly 6 to 12 cycles, a sample-barcoded 5' primer and a J-beta primer mix were used. TCRdb used MiXCR to reprocess the 5' RACE reads, holding one entry per CDR3 protein. Here the sample spans 450,000 to 700,000 distinct CDR3 sequences, 25% to 30% being singletons.

The clonotype was recovered from a woman aged 70-85 years in good health. The chain employs TRBV24-1 and TRBJ1-3, with D perhaps TRBD1 (5 bases). Input material: blood. CDR3 protein: CATSDTVGDTIYF. The DNA of the CDR3 is TGTGCCACCAGTGATACAGTAGGGGACACCATATATTTT.